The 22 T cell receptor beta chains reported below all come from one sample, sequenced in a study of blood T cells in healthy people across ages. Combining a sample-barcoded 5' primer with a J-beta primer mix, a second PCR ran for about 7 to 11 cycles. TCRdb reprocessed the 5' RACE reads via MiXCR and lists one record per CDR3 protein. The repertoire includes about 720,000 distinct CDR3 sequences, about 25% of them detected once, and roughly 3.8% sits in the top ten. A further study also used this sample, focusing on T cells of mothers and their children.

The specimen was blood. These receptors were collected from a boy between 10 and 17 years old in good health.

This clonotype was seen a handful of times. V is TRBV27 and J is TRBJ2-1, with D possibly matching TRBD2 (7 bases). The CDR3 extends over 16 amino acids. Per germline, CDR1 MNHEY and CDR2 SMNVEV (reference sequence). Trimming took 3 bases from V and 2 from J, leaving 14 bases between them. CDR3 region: CASSLGGGVPYNEQFF. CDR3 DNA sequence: TGTGCCAGCAGTTTGGGAGGGGGGGTACCCTACAATGAGCAGTTCTTC.

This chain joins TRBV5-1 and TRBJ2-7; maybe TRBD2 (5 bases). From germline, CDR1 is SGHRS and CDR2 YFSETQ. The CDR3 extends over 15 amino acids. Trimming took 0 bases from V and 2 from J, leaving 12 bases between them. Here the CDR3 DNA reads TGCGCCAGCAGCTTGGAGGCACGGGGAACCTACGAGCAGTACTTC. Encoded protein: CASSLEARGTYEQYF.

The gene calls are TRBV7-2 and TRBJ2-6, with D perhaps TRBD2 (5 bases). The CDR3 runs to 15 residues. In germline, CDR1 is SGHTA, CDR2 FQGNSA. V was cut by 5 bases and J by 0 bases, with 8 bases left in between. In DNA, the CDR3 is TGTGCCAGCAGCCCTAGCAGCTCTGGGGCCAACGTCCTGACTTTC. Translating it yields CASSPSSSGANVLTF.

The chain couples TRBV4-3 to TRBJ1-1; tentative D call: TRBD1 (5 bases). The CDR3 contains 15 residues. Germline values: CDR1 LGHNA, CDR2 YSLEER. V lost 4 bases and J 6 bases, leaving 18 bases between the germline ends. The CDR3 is CASSPGTALGSEAFF. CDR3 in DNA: TGCGCCAGCAGCCCCGGGACGGCGTTGGGATCTGAAGCTTTCTTT.

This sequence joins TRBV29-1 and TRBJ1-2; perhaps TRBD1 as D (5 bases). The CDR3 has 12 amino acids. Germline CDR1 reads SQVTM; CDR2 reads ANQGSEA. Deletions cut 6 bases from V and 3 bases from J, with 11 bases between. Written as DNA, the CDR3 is TGCAGCGTAACCAGGGAGGACTATGGCTACACCTTC. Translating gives CSVTREDYGYTF. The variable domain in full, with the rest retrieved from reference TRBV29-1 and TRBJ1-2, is SAVISQKPSRDICQRGTSLTIQCQVDSQVTMMFWYRQQPGQSLTLIATANQGSEATYESGFVIDKFPISRPNLTFSTLTVSNMSPEDSSIYLCSVTREDYGYTFGSGTRLTVV.

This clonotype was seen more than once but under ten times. The CDR3 sequence: CASSEKGTGWEQYF. Written as DNA, the CDR3 is TGTGCCAGCAGTGAAAAGGGGACAGGGTGGGAGCAGTACTTC. The chain has TRBV2 and TRBJ2-7, with 9 positions matching TRBD1. Germline lookup yields CDR1 SNHLY and CDR2 FYNNEI. Trimming at V came to 2 bases and at J to 7 bases, leaving 6 bases not matched to a gene. This CDR3 region has 14 residues.

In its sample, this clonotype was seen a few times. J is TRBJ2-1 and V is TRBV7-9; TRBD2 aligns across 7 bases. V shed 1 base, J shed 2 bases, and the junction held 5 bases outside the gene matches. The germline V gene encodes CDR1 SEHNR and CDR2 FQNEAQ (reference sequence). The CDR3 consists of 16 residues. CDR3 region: CASSLEGLAAYNEQFF. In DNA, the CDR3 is TGTGCCAGCAGCTTAGAGGGGCTAGCGGCCTACAATGAGCAGTTCTTC.

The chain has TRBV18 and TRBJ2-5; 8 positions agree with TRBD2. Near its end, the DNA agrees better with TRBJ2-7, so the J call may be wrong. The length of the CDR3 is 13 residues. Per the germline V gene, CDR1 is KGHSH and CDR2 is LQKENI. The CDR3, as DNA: TGTGCCAGCTCACCTGCCGGGGGGGACGAGCAGTACTTC. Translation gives CASSPAGGDEQYF.

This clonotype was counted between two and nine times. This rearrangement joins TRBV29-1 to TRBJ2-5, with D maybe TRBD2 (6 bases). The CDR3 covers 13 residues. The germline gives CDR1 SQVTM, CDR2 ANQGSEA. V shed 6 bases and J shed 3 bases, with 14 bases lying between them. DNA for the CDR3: TGCAGCGTGTGTCAGGCGGGGAAAGAGACCCAGTACTTC. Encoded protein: CSVCQAGKETQYF.

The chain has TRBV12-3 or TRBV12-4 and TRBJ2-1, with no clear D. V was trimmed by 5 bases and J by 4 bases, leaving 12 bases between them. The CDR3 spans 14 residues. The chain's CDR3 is CASSTEDTYNEQFF. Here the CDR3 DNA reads TGTGCCAGCAGTACTGAAGACACATACAATGAGCAGTTCTTC.

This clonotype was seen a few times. CDR3 sequence reads: CSANKGGRGLYGYTF. The CDR3 DNA reads as TGCAGTGCTAATAAGGGGGGCAGGGGACTCTATGGCTACACCTTC. The V call is TRBV20-1, the J call TRBJ1-2, with D perhaps TRBD1 (6 bases). Germline-derived CDR1 and CDR2 are DFQATT and SNEGSKA (reference sequence). The CDR3 totals 15 residues. V was shortened by 4 bases and J by 4 bases, with 19 bases between the two germline ends.

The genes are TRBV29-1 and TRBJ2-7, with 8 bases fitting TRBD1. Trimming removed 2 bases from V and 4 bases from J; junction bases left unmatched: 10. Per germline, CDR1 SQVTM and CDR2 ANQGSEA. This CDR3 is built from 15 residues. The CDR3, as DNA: TGCAGCGTTGAACAGGGGGCACTGGGTACTTACGAGCAGTACTTC. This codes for CSVEQGALGTYEQYF.

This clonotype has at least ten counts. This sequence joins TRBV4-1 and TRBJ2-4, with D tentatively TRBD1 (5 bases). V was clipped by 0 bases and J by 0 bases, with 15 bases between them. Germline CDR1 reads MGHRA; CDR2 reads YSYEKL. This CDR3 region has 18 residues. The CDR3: CASSQDKGVSLAKNIQYF. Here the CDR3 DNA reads TGCGCCAGCAGCCAAGATAAAGGGGTATCACTAGCCAAAAACATTCAGTACTTC.

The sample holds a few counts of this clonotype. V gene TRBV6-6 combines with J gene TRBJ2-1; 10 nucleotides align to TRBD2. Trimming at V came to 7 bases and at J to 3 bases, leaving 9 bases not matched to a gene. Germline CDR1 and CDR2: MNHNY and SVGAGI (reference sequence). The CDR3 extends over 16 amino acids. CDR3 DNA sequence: TGTGCCAGCAACAAAGGAGCGGGGGGGGGCTACAATGAGCAGTTCTTC. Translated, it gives CASNKGAGGGYNEQFF.

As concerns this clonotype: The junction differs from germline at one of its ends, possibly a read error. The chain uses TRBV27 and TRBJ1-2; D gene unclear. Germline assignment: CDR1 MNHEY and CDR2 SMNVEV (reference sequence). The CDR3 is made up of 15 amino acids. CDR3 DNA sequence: TGTGGCAGCAGTTTACTAGGCTCTGGGGTATATGGCTACACCTTC. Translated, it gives CGSSLLGSGVYGYTF.

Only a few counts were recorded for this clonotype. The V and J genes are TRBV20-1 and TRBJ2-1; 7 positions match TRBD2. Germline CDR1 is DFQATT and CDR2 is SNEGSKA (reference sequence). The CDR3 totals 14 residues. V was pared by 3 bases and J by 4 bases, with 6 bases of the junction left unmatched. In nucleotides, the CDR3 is TGCAGTGCTAGCGGACCGGGGGGTTACAATGAGCAGTTCTTC. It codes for CSASGPGGYNEQFF.

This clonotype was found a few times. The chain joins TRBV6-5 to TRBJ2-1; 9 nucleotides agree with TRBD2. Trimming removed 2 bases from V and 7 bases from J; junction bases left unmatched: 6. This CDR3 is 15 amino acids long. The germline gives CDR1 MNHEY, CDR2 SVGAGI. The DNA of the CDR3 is TGTGCCAGCAGTTACCCCGGTCTAGCGGGAAATGAGCAGTTCTTC. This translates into CASSYPGLAGNEQFF.

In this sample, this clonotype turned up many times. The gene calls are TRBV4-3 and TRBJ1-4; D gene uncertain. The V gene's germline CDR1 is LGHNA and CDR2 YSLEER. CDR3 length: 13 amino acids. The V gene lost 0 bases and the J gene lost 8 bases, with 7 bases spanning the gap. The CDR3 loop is CASSQDLGEKLFF. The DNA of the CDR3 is TGCGCCAGCAGCCAAGATCTCGGCGAAAAACTGTTTTTT.

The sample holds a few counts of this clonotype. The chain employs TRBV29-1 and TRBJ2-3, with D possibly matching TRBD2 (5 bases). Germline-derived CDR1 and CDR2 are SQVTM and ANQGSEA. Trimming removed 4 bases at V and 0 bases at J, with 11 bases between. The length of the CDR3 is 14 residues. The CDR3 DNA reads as TGCAGCGTTGGGGGAGTAACTAGCACAGATACGCAGTATTTT. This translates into CSVGGVTSTDTQYF.

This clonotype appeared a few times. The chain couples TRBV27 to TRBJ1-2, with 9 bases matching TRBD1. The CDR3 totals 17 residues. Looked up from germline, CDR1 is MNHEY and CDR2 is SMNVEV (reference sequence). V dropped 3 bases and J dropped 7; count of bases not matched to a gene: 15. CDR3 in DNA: TGTGCCAGCAGTTTTTTGCGGGTACAGGGGGCTCAGGGTGGCTACACCTTC. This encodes CASSFLRVQGAQGGYTF.

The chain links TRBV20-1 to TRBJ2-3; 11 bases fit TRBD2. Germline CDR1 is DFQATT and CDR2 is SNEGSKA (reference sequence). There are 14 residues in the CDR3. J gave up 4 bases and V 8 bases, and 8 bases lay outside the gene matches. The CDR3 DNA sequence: TGCAGTACTCCGGGACTAGCGGACGCAGATACGCAGTATTTT. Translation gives CSTPGLADADTQYF.

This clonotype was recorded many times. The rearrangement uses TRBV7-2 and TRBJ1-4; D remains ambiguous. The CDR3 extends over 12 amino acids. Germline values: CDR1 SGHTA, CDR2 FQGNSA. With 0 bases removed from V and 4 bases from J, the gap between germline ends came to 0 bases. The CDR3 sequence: CASSLANEKLFF. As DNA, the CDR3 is TGTGCCAGCAGCTTAGCTAATGAAAAACTGTTTTTT.